This passage covers 13 T cell receptor beta chains from one sample sequenced in a study of blood T cell repertoires in COVID-19. The method was immunoSEQ multiplex PCR; TCRdb's version includes in-frame clones alone and lacks a portion of them. The table has tens of thousands of clones, approximately 67% seen once. Sequencing was done on a sample of peripheral blood. These receptors came from a human donor in a cohort sampled during active COVID-19.

V usage is TRBV7-9 and J usage is TRBJ1-2; D call uncertain. Deletions cut 5 bases from V and 3 bases from J, with 7 bases between. The CDR3 is 12 residues long. Germline V gene data show CDR1 as SEHNR and CDR2 as FQNEAQ (reference sequence). The CDR3 coding sequence is TGTGCCAGCAGCCCCCGGGACTATGGCTACACCTTC. It specifies CASSPRDYGYTF.

This chain connects TRBV11-3 to TRBJ2-2; the D gene is possibly TRBD2 (5 bases). Trimming stripped 4 bases from V and 5 bases from J, with 8 bases between. Germline V gene lookup returns CDR1 SGHNT and CDR2 YENEEA. The CDR3 has 13 amino acids. The CDR3 region has the DNA TGTGCCAGCAGCTCCCGACTAACCGGGGAGCTGTTTTTT. Its translation: CASSSRLTGELFF.

This clone was observed a handful of times. The genes are TRBV5-8 and TRBJ2-3; 9 nucleotides match TRBD1. Trimming took 4 bases from V and 3 from J; bases not matched to a gene: 6. CDR3 length equals 15 residues. Germline CDR1 and CDR2: SGHTS and YDEGEE. The chain's CDR3 is CASSAGTGTTDTQYF. CDR3 nucleotide sequence: TGTGCCAGCAGCGCCGGGACAGGGACGACAGATACGCAGTATTTT.

This CDR3 is CASSALAGGQNEQFF. The CDR3 DNA reads TGTGCCAGCAGCGCACTAGCGGGAGGGCAGAATGAGCAGTTCTTC. The rearrangement joins TRBV7-9 to TRBJ2-1; 13 bases agree with TRBD2. Germline V gene data show CDR1 as SEHNR and CDR2 as FQNEAQ (reference sequence). This CDR3 has 15 residues. V was clipped by 5 bases and J by 7 bases; unmatched bases: 5.

The rearrangement joins TRBV5-1 to TRBJ1-5, with unresolved D. The CDR3 has 14 residues. V was trimmed by 7 bases and J by 0 bases, leaving 11 bases between them. In germline, CDR1 is SGHRS, CDR2 YFSETQ. Here the CDR3 reads CASSIDYSNQPQHF. The CDR3 nucleotides read TGCGCCAGCTCGATAGACTATAGCAATCAGCCCCAGCATTTT.

This clone was seen just once. CDR3 sequence (DNA): TGTGCCAGCAGTAGGGACAGGAATACCGAAGCTTTCTTT. It codes for CASSRDRNTEAFF. This chain uses TRBV6-4 with TRBJ1-1; 8 nucleotides align to TRBD1. Germline assignment: CDR1 MRHNA and CDR2 SNTAGT. The V and J ends lost 5 bases and 8 bases, in that order; junction bases with no gene match: 7. The CDR3 runs to 13 residues.

The chain couples TRBV19 to TRBJ2-7; possibly TRBD1 for D (6 bases). CDR3 size: 13 residues. The V end was cut by 3 bases, the J end by 7 bases, with 13 bases between. Germline V gives CDR1 LNHDA, CDR2 SQIVND (reference sequence). The CDR3 here is CASSINQGFEQYF. CDR3 sequence (DNA): TGTGCCAGTAGTATTAACCAGGGGTTTGAGCAGTACTTC.

The chain carries TRBV11-3 and TRBJ2-1; 8 bases line up with TRBD2. CDR1 and CDR2 from the germline V gene are SGHNT and YENEEA. With V trimmed by 5 bases and J by 7 bases, 4 bases remained unmatched. The CDR3 runs to 13 residues. The CDR3 loop is CASSLSGGNEQFF. CDR3 DNA: TGTGCCAGCAGCCTAAGCGGGGGAAATGAGCAGTTCTTC.

The chain couples TRBV27 to TRBJ2-3; D gene ambiguous. Germline loops: CDR1 MNHEY, CDR2 SMNVEV (reference sequence). Between the trimmed V and J ends, which lost 5 bases and 1 base, there was a span of 10 bases. The CDR3 runs 14 residues. This CDR3 is CASSLLSGTDTQYF. The CDR3 DNA reads TGTGCCAGCAGTCTCCTATCGGGCACAGATACGCAGTATTTT.

The CDR3 nucleotides are TGTGCCAGTAGTAGACGGACTAGCGGGGCCACAGATACGCAGTATTTT. Translating it yields CASSRRTSGATDTQYF. The gene calls are TRBV19 and TRBJ2-3; 12 nucleotides match TRBD2. Germline CDR1 is LNHDA and CDR2 is SQIVND (reference sequence). The CDR3 runs 16 residues. Unmatched junction bases numbered 4, after V lost 4 bases and J lost 2 bases. The complete variable domain, with remaining parts taken from reference TRBV19 and TRBJ2-3, reads DGGITQSPKYLFRKEGQNVTLSCEQNLNHDAMYWYRQDPGQGLRLIYYSQIVNDFQKGDIAEGYSVSREKKESFPLTVTSAQKNPTAFYLCASSRRTSGATDTQYFGPGTRLTVL.

V usage is TRBV29-1 and J usage is TRBJ2-7, with TRBD2 matching over 7 bases. Germline-derived CDR1 and CDR2 are SQVTM and ANQGSEA. Trimming took 4 bases from V and 6 from J; bases not matched to a gene: 9. This CDR3 is 13 amino acids long. The CDR3 region has the DNA TGCAGCGTTGGACTGGGAGGGTTAGTCGAGCAGTACTTC. This codes for CSVGLGGLVEQYF.

The chain recombines TRBV13 with TRBJ2-2; D may be TRBD2 (5 bases). Germline V gene lookup returns CDR1 PRHDT and CDR2 FYEKMQ (reference sequence). V was trimmed by 7 bases and J by 2 bases, leaving 17 bases between them. This CDR3 is 16 amino acids long. CDR3 sequence (DNA): TGTGCCAGCAACTCGGCCCTGGCGGGTAACACCGGGGAGCTGTTTTTT. Protein sequence: CASNSALAGNTGELFF. Full variable domain (remainder filled in from reference TRBV13 and TRBJ2-2): AAGVIQSPRHLIKEKRETATLKCYPIPRHDTVYWYQQGPGQDPQFLISFYEKMQSDKGSIPDRFSAQQFSDYHSELNMSSLELGDSALYFCASNSALAGNTGELFFGEGSRLTVL.

The chain couples TRBV5-4 to TRBJ2-7, with 12 bases that match TRBD2. The ends lost 6 bases at V and 7 bases at J; junction bases unmatched: 11. CDR3 size: 15 residues. Germline V gene data show CDR1 as SGHNT and CDR2 as YYREEE (reference sequence). The CDR3 sequence: CASTSLGLAGGEQYF. CDR3 in DNA: TGTGCCAGCACCTCGCTGGGACTAGCGGGCGGTGAGCAGTACTTC. Full variable domain (remainder filled in from reference TRBV5-4 and TRBJ2-7): ETGVTQSPTHLIKTRGQQVTLRCSSQSGHNTVSWYQQALGQGPQFIFQYYREEENGRGNFPPRFSGLQFPNYSSELNVNALELDDSALYLCASTSLGLAGGEQYFGPGTRLTVT.